Below are 21 T cell receptor beta chains sequenced from a single sample in a study of T cells in Graves' hyperthyroidism and ophthalmopathy. Amplification targeted TCR beta CDR3 regions from RNA transcripts. First-round RT-PCR of the TCR CDR3 relied on the HTBI primer set. TCRdb re-derived calls from the multiplex PCR reads in MiXCR, one entry per CDR3 protein. This sample carries about 740,000 distinct CDR3 sequences, 14% of them seen once, and the ten largest clones take about 10%. The source material was blood. These receptors were obtained from a woman aged 18-29 years with Graves' hyperthyroidism.

This chain links TRBV11-3 with TRBJ2-5, with 9 bases identical to TRBD2. The CDR3 length is 14 residues. Losses at the gene ends were 6 bases for V and 5 bases for J; bases not matched to a gene: 7. CDR1 is SGHNT, CDR2 YENEEA, per germline. This CDR3 is CASRGSGGYETQYF. CDR3 coding DNA: TGTGCCAGCAGGGGTAGCGGGGGCTACGAGACCCAGTACTTC. Supplemented by reference TRBV11-3 and TRBJ2-5, the full variable domain reads EAGVVQSPRYKIIEKKQPVAFWCNPISGHNTLYWYLQNLGQGPELLIRYENEEAVDDSQLPKDRFSAERLKGVDSTLKIQPAELGDSAVYLCASRGSGGYETQYFGPGTRLLVL.

This clonotype occurred many times. The V and J genes are TRBV13 and TRBJ2-7; 11 bases map to TRBD2. This CDR3 region has 18 residues. Germline CDR1 is PRHDT and CDR2 is FYEKMQ (reference sequence). Losses at the gene ends were 5 bases for V and 5 bases for J; bases not matched to a gene: 17. The CDR3, as DNA: TGTGCCAGCAGCCCAGACGGGACTAGCGGACACTCCCTGCACGAGCAGTACTTC. This codes for CASSPDGTSGHSLHEQYF.

This clonotype showed up many times. This chain links TRBV6-1 with TRBJ2-4; no clear D. The CDR3 spans 13 residues. Trimming removed 6 bases at V and 0 bases at J, with 6 bases between. The germline V gene encodes CDR1 MNHNS and CDR2 SASEGT. CDR3 region: CASRRLAKNIQYF. CDR3 in DNA: TGTGCCAGCAGACGGTTAGCCAAAAACATTCAGTACTTC.

This clonotype was recorded at least ten times. The DNA of the CDR3 is TGCAGTGCTAGAGATGTATATGCAGCAACGAACACCGGGGAGCTGTTTTTT. It translates to CSARDVYAATNTGELFF. The gene calls are TRBV20-1 and TRBJ2-2; D gene ambiguous. The germline CDR1 and CDR2 sequences are DFQATT and SNEGSKA (reference sequence). The CDR3 sequence is 17 residues long. Trimming left V 0 bases short and J 0 bases short, with 14 bases between.

This clonotype was seen a few times. J is TRBJ2-7 and V is TRBV20-1; D not certain. V was cut by 1 base and J by 3 bases, with 19 bases left in between. The CDR3 contains 16 residues. The germline V gene encodes CDR1 DFQATT and CDR2 SNEGSKA (reference sequence). CDR3 nucleotide sequence: TGCAGTGCTAGAGTCCGGTTAAAGCCCAACGACTACGAGCAGTACTTC. It translates to CSARVRLKPNDYEQYF.

This clonotype was observed at least ten times. The J gene is TRBJ2-7, the V gene TRBV24-1, with a tentative D call TRBD2 (7 bases). V was trimmed by 9 bases and J by 5 bases, leaving 19 bases between them. The germline CDR1 and CDR2 sequences are KGHDR and SFDVKD. This CDR3 comprises 14 residues. CDR3 in amino acids: CATQRGGELNEQYF. CDR3 nucleotide sequence: TGTGCCACCCAAAGGGGGGGCGAGCTGAACGAGCAGTACTTC.

This clonotype was counted only a few times. The CDR3 DNA is TGCAGCGCGACAGGGCTGAGCACAGATACGCAGTATTTT. The encoded protein is CSATGLSTDTQYF. This chain connects TRBV29-1 to TRBJ2-3; 7 nucleotides agree with TRBD1. Germline values: CDR1 SQVTM, CDR2 ANQGSEA. V was clipped by 7 bases and J by 0 bases; unmatched bases: 4. The CDR3 covers 13 residues.

This clonotype was detected a few times. The chain carries TRBV19 and TRBJ1-3; 8 bases are shared with TRBD1. V shed 10 bases and J 1 base; nucleotides not matched to a gene: 15. CDR3 length equals 17 residues. Germline V gives CDR1 LNHDA, CDR2 SQIVND (reference sequence). The CDR3 DNA is TGTGCCACCAGAACTGTTAGGGACAGGATTTCTGGAAACACCATATATTTT. Its translation: CATRTVRDRISGNTIYF.

This chain links TRBV12-3 or TRBV12-4 with TRBJ2-1; 10 bases match TRBD1. This CDR3 is built from 12 residues. J was trimmed by 15 bases and V by 6 bases; bases with no gene match: 8. The CDR3 spells CASSLGQGGSFF. As DNA, the CDR3 is TGTGCCAGCAGCCTTGGACAGGGGGGTTCGTTCTTC.

This clonotype was seen repeatedly, ten times or more. The rearrangement joins TRBV20-1 to TRBJ1-1; D gene uncertain. The germline V gene has CDR1 DFQATT and CDR2 SNEGSKA (reference sequence). Between the trimmed V and J ends, which lost 4 bases and 4 bases, there was a span of 7 bases. The CDR3 sequence is 11 residues long. The CDR3 region has the DNA TGCAGTGCTATGGACTTCACTGAAGCTTTCTTT. This encodes CSAMDFTEAFF.

This clonotype was found a few times. The rearrangement joins TRBV7-2 to TRBJ2-5; TRBD2 matches 9 bases. The CDR3 has 16 amino acids. Per the germline V gene, CDR1 is SGHTA and CDR2 is FQGNSA. J gave up 1 base and V 5 bases, and 8 bases lay outside the gene matches. Written as DNA, the CDR3 is TGTGCCAGCAGCCCCGGACTAGCGTGGGGCCAAGAGACCCAGTACTTC. It translates to CASSPGLAWGQETQYF.

With regard to this clonotype: Likely a read error: the CDR3 ends without its conserved phenylalanine or tryptophan. The chain links TRBV20-1 to TRBJ2-5; D possibly corresponds to TRBD2 (6 bases). This CDR3 is built from 14 residues. The germline V and J ends were trimmed by 4 bases and 5 bases, with 17 bases remaining between them. Germline-derived CDR1 and CDR2 are DFQATT and SNEGSKA (reference sequence). CDR3 bases: TGCAGTGCTACAGAACTAGCAGTCATGGAGACCCAGTACCTC. Its translation: CSATELAVMETQYL.

This clonotype has more than one count but fewer than ten. The rearrangement links TRBV28 to TRBJ2-7, with 9 bases fitting TRBD1. The germline CDR1 and CDR2 sequences are MDHEN and SYDVKM. The CDR3 length is 15 residues. V dropped 4 bases and J dropped 7; count of bases not matched to a gene: 11. In DNA form, the CDR3 reads TGTGCCAGCAGTTCCCTGACAGGGGGGGCGTGGGAGCAGTACTTC. Its translation is CASSSLTGGAWEQYF.

Many counts were recorded for this clonotype. The chain links TRBV7-9 to TRBJ2-7; 8 nucleotides agree with TRBD1. The trim removed 0 bases at V and 4 bases at J, leaving 5 bases unmatched. CDR1 is SEHNR, CDR2 FQNEAQ, per germline (reference sequence). This CDR3 is built from 15 residues. CDR3 bases: TGTGCCAGCAGCTTAGCTGGGACAGGCGATTACGAGCAGTACTTC. Translating gives CASSLAGTGDYEQYF.

There are many counts of this clonotype. This chain joins TRBV24-1 and TRBJ2-7; perhaps TRBD1 as D (6 bases). V was pared by 3 bases and J by 6 bases, with 14 bases between. CDR3 length: 14 amino acids. Germline V gene sequence: CDR1 KGHDR, CDR2 SFDVKD. The CDR3 region is CATSDPTGPGEQYF. The DNA of the CDR3 is TGTGCCACCAGTGATCCCACAGGGCCAGGCGAGCAGTACTTC.

This chain connects TRBV6-1 to TRBJ2-1, with TRBD2 matching over 12 bases. The CDR3 is made up of 14 amino acids. J gave up 8 bases and V 7 bases, and 6 bases lay outside the gene matches. CDR1 is MNHNS, CDR2 SASEGT, per germline. In DNA, the CDR3 is TGTGCCAGCACCATTTCTAGCGGGAGGGATGAGCAGTTCTTC. Its translation is CASTISSGRDEQFF.

Ten or more counts support this clonotype. This CDR3 reads CASSVNRGTGLTEAFF. DNA of the CDR3: TGTGCCAGCAGCGTAAACCGGGGGACAGGGCTCACTGAAGCTTTCTTT. The V gene is TRBV9, the J gene TRBJ1-1; 9 bases are a match to TRBD1. CDR1 and CDR2 (germline): SGDLS, YYNGEE. V trimming: 1 base; J trimming: 4 bases; junction bases outside the gene matches: 8. The CDR3 spans 16 residues.

This clonotype was counted only a few times. The chain employs TRBV2 and TRBJ2-7; TRBD1 might be the D (5 bases). The CDR3 sequence is 12 residues long. CDR1 is SNHLY, CDR2 FYNNEI, per germline. Trimming removed 7 bases from V and 2 bases from J, with 9 bases in between. DNA of the CDR3: TGTGCCAGCATTGACAGTCCCTACGAGCAGTACTTC. Translating it yields CASIDSPYEQYF.

This clonotype was picked up a small number of times. This chain joins TRBV2 and TRBJ2-7, with D possibly being TRBD1 or TRBD2 (6 bases each). Germline assignment: CDR1 SNHLY and CDR2 FYNNEI. This CDR3 spans 13 amino acids. V gave up 7 bases and J gave up 0 bases, with 10 bases separating them. The CDR3 DNA reads TGTGCCAGCATGCGGGACACCTCCTACGAGCAGTACTTC. This sequence encodes CASMRDTSYEQYF.

At least ten counts were recorded for this clonotype. The V gene is TRBV11-2, the J gene TRBJ2-2; D is unresolved. The germline V and J ends were trimmed by 2 bases and 0 bases, with 4 bases remaining between them. From germline, CDR1 is SGHAT and CDR2 FQNNGV. CDR3 length: 14 amino acids. CDR3 amino acids: CASSLSANTGELFF. The CDR3 DNA sequence: TGTGCCAGCAGCTTATCAGCGAACACCGGGGAGCTGTTTTTT. Filled out from reference TRBV11-2 and TRBJ2-2, the complete variable domain reads EAGVAQSPRYKIIEKRQSVAFWCNPISGHATLYWYQQILGQGPKLLIQFQNNGVVDDSQLPKDRFSAERLKGVDSTLKIQPAKLEDSAVYLCASSLSANTGELFFGEGSRLTVL.

J is TRBJ2-1 and V is TRBV19; D unclear. In germline, CDR1 is LNHDA, CDR2 SQIVND (reference sequence). The CDR3 covers 14 residues. Trimming removed 1 base at V and 7 bases at J, with 11 bases between. Here the CDR3 reads CASSIGQQANEQFF. CDR3 sequence (DNA): TGTGCCAGTAGTATAGGGCAGCAGGCGAATGAGCAGTTCTTC.